This entry describes one T cell receptor beta chain. This CDR3 is 22 amino acids long. Germline loops: CDR1 KGHDR, CDR2 SFDVKD. The J segment lost 0 bases and the V segment lost 5 bases, leaving 18 bases of the junction unmatched. This sample was included in a study of blood T cell repertoires in COVID-19. Clones were sequenced by immunoSEQ multiplex PCR, and TCRdb holds only the in-frame ones, with some missing. The repertoire consists of approximately 670,000 clones, with around 89% occurring once and the leading ten covering over 0.2%. The sequence derives from a young woman with acute or convalescent COVID-19. Sequenced input: peripheral blood. V and J are TRBV24-1 and TRBJ2-1, with TRBD2 identical over 13 bases. The CDR3: CATSVGLAGALTSLPSYNEQFF. The CDR3 coding sequence is TGTGCCACCAGTGTTGGACTAGCGGGGGCCCTAACCTCCTTGCCCTCCTACAATGAGCAGTTCTTC.